These T cell receptor beta chains were read from a single sample in a study of blood T cells in healthy people across ages. TCRdb recomputed calls from the 5' RACE reads with MiXCR, one row per CDR3 protein. The top ten clones hold 15% to 19% of a sample with 600,000 or so distinct CDR3 sequences, around 31% of them seen once. The sample consisted of blood. These receptors originate from a woman of 80 years or more in good health. Each CDR3 is given with its conserved first and last residue. The D gene is left open where the match is weak. Expanded clones are given a class, and other clones once, few, many or no size at all.

j_call clone_size v_call d_call cdr3_length cdr3_nt cdr3_aa
TRBJ1-1 few TRBV12-3/TRBV12-4 . 13 TGTGCCAGCAGTTTAGGGCAGGGGAGAAGAACTTTCTTT CASSLGQGRRTFF
TRBJ1-5 many TRBV7-2 . 15 TGTGCCAGCAGCTTAGCAGGCAGGGGCAATCAGCCCCAGCATTTT CASSLAGRGNQPQHF
TRBJ1-4 . TRBV7-9 . 14 TGTGCCAGCAGAAGTAAGAGGGACGATGAAAAACTGTTTTTT CASRSKRDDEKLFF
TRBJ2-6 many TRBV11-2 TRBD1 16 TGTGCCAGCAGCGGGACAGCCTCCGGTGGGGCCAACGTCCTGACTTTC CASSGTASGGANVLTF
TRBJ2-5 many TRBV7-2 TRBD2 16 TGTGCCAGCAGCTTCGGCGGGGGATTCCGTCAAGAGACCCAGTACTTC CASSFGGGFRQETQYF
TRBJ2-3 . TRBV28 . 14 TGTGCCTGCAGGCAAACAGGAGGGGCAGATACGCAGTATTTT CACRQTGGADTQYF
TRBJ2-6 . TRBV6-5 . 19 TGTGCCAGCAGTTTCCTCGACAAGCGTTTCGTTGAAGGGGCCAACGTCCTGACTTTC CASSFLDKRFVEGANVLTF
TRBJ1-1 . TRBV28 TRBD1 14 TGTGCCAGCAGTTTATTGGGGACAGGGTCTGAAGCTTTCTTT CASSLLGTGSEAFF
TRBJ1-1 . TRBV5-1 . 14 TGCGCCAGCAGCAGCGCCGGGGGTTACACTGAAGCTTTCTTT CASSSAGGYTEAFF
TRBJ2-3 . TRBV27 . 15 TGTGCCAGCAGGTCCCCGGGGGAAAGCACAGATACGCAGTATTTT CASRSPGESTDTQYF
TRBJ2-5 many TRBV15 . 16 TGTGCCACCAGCAGAGGAGGGGCAGGGATTGGAGAGACCCAGTACTTC CATSRGGAGIGETQYF
TRBJ1-2 . TRBV7-9 . 11 TGTGCCAGCAGCTACTCGATGAGCTACACCTTC CASSYSMSYTF
TRBJ2-1 . TRBV27 TRBD2 14 TGTGCCAGTCAACGGGGGGGAAATCACAATGAGCAGTTCTTC CASQRGGNHNEQFF
TRBJ1-2 many TRBV12-3/TRBV12-4 . 18 TGTGCCAGCAGTTTAACGTTTGCGGGAGGAGATAGGAGCTATGGCTACACCTTC CASSLTFAGGDRSYGYTF
TRBJ1-1 . TRBV20-1 TRBD1 14 TGCAGTGCAGCAACCGGGACAGGGTATACTGAAGCTTTCTTT CSAATGTGYTEAFF
TRBJ2-5 . TRBV7-9 . 14 TGTGCCAGCAGCTCCCTAGCGACCGAAGAGACCCAGTACTTC CASSSLATEETQYF
TRBJ2-1 many TRBV6-5 TRBD2 16 TGTGCCAGCAGTTACCTAACGGGGGGGCGATATTATGAGCAGTTCTTC CASSYLTGGRYYEQFF
TRBJ2-5 many TRBV28 TRBD2 15 TGTGCCAGCAGTCCCCGGACTAGCGCGCGGGGGACCCAGTACTTC CASSPRTSARGTQYF
TRBJ1-5 . TRBV20-1 . 14 TGCAGTGCTAGAGATCTTGGAGGGGATCAGCCCCAGCATTTT CSARDLGGDQPQHF
TRBJ2-1 . TRBV13 . 15 TGTGCCAGCAGCTTTTCGCAGGACCCCTACAATGAGCAGTTCTTC CASSFSQDPYNEQFF
TRBJ1-6 . TRBV2 TRBD1 15 TGTGCCAGCAAAGAACAGGGGGCGGCTAATTCACCCCTCCACTTT CASKEQGAANSPLHF
TRBJ2-2 few TRBV29-1 TRBD1 14 TGCAGCGTAACAGGGGGGACGAACACCGGGGAGCTGTTTTTT CSVTGGTNTGELFF
TRBJ1-5 many TRBV28 . 15 TGTGCCAGCACCCCAAGTGACAACAGCAATCAGCCCCAGCATTTT CASTPSDNSNQPQHF
TRBJ2-3 many TRBV18 TRBD1 19 TGTGCCAGCTCACCACCGGTGGGGGACAGGGGGCTTATCACAGATACGCAGTATTTT CASSPPVGDRGLITDTQYF
TRBJ2-7 few TRBV2 . 11 TGTGCCAGCGGGGATGGCTACGAGCAGTACTTC CASGDGYEQYF
TRBJ2-2 few TRBV7-3 . 13 TGTGCCAGCAGCTTTACATCGGGCGGGGAGCTGTTTTTT CASSFTSGGELFF
TRBJ2-2 . TRBV3-1 . 18 TGTGCCAGCAGCCAAGAAAGTCGAGGGACCGCGAACACCGGGGAGCTGTTTTTT CASSQESRGTANTGELFF
TRBJ1-5 few TRBV12-3/TRBV12-4 . 13 TGTGCCGGCAAGCAAGACCCCAGCCAGCCCCAGCATTTT CAGKQDPSQPQHF
TRBJ2-5 many TRBV20-1 TRBD2 14 TGCAGTGCCGTAAATAGCGGGGACCAAGAGACCCAGTACTTC CSAVNSGDQETQYF
TRBJ2-1 . TRBV20-1 . 19 TGCAGTGCTACAAAGAAAAGAGCCGGAGGGAGGTGGGCTTACAATGAGCAGTTCTTC CSATKKRAGGRWAYNEQFF
TRBJ2-7 many TRBV9 . 13 TGTGCCAGCAGCGCCAACCCTCACTACGAGCAGTACTTC CASSANPHYEQYF
TRBJ2-1 many TRBV24-1 . 17 TGTGCCACCAGTGATGCAACTCAGATGGCCGGAACCAATGAGCAGTTCTTC CATSDATQMAGTNEQFF
TRBJ2-3 many TRBV4-3 TRBD2 17 TGCGCCAGCAGCCATTCTAGCGGGGGGGAATTCACAGATACGCAGTATTTT CASSHSSGGEFTDTQYF
TRBJ2-3 . TRBV5-1 . 15 TGCGCCAGCAGCTTGGGCTGGGGTAGGACAGATACGCAGTATTTT CASSLGWGRTDTQYF
TRBJ1-6 many TRBV7-2 . 15 . CASTSVAGMNSPLHF
TRBJ1-2 many TRBV28 . 13 TGTGCCAGCAGACCTACGGATGTCTATGGCTACACCTTC CASRPTDVYGYTF
TRBJ2-5 many TRBV20-1 TRBD2 15 TGCAGTGCTAGGGAAGCGGGGGCCTACCAAGAGACCCAGTACTTC CSAREAGAYQETQYF
TRBJ2-7 many TRBV7-6 . 14 TGTGCCAGCAGCCCGTGGAGGACAACCTACGAGCAGTACTTC CASSPWRTTYEQYF
TRBJ1-2 many TRBV6-2/TRBV6-3 . 12 TGTGCCAGCAGTCAGAATAACTATGGCTACACCTTC CASSQNNYGYTF
TRBJ1-2 many TRBV6-5 . 13 TGTGCCAGCAGGAGCCAGGGAATCGATGGCTACACCTTC CASRSQGIDGYTF
TRBJ2-7 . TRBV15 TRBD1 15 TGTGCCACCAGCAGAGAGGAGACAGGGGTACCCGAGCAGTACTTC CATSREETGVPEQYF
TRBJ2-7 many TRBV7-8 TRBD2 15 TGTGCCAGCAGCTCACTAGCGGGGGCTTCCTACGAGCAGTACTTC CASSSLAGASYEQYF
TRBJ1-5 many TRBV12-3/TRBV12-4 . 15 TGTGCCAGCAGTTTAGGTCGAGATCGCAATCAGCCCCAGCATTTT CASSLGRDRNQPQHF
TRBJ2-3 many TRBV5-6 . 12 TGTGCCAGCAGCTTGGAATCTACTACGCAGTATTTT CASSLESTTQYF
TRBJ2-6 . TRBV7-6 TRBD1 18 TGTGCCAGCAGCTACGAGACAGGGGCCCCCTCTGGGGCCAACGTCCTGACTTTC CASSYETGAPSGANVLTF
TRBJ1-5 . TRBV19 TRBD1 16 TGTGCCAGTAGTATAGGCCCAGGGGGAAGAACTCAGCCCCAGCATTTT CASSIGPGGRTQPQHF